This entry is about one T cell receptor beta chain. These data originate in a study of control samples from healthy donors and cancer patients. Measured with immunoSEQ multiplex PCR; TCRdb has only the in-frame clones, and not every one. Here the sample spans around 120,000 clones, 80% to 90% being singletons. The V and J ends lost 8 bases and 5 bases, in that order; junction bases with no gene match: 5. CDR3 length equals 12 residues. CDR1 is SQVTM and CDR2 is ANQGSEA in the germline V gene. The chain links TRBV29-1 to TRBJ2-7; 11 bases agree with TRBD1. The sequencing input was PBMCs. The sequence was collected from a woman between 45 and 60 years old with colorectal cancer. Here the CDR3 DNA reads TGCAGCACCCGGACAGGGGGCGACGAGCAGTACTTC. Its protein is CSTRTGGDEQYF.